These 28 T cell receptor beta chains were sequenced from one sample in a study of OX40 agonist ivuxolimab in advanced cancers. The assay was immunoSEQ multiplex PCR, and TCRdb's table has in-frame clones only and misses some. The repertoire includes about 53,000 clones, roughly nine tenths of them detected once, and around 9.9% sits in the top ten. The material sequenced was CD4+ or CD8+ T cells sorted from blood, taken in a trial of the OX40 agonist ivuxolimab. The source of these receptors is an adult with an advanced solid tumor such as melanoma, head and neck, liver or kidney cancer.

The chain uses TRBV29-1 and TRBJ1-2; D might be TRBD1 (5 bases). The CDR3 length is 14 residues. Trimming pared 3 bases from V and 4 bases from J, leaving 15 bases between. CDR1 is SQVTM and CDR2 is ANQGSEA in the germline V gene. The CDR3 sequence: CSVEGRDGRYGYTF. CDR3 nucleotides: TGCAGCGTTGAGGGCAGGGATGGCCGCTATGGCTACACCTTC.

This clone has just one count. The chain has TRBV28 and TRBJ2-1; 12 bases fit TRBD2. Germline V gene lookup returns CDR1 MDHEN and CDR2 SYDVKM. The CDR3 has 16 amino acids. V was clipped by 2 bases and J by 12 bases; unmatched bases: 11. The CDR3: CASSLIAASGRAAQFF. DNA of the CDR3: TGTGCCAGCAGTTTAATCGCGGCTAGCGGGAGGGCCGCGCAGTTCTTC. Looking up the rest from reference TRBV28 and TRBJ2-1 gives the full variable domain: DVKVTQSSRYLVKRTGEKVFLECVQDMDHENMFWYRQDPGLGLRLIYFSYDVKMKEKGDIPEGYSVSREKKERFSLILESASTNQTSMYLCASSLIAASGRAAQFFGPGTRLTVL.

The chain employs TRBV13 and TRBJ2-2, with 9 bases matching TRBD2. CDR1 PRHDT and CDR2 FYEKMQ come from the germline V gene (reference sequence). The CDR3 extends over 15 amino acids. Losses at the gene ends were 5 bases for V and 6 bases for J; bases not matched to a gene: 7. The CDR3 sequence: CASSLVAGAAGELFF. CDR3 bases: TGTGCCAGCAGCCTAGTAGCGGGAGCGGCCGGGGAGCTGTTTTTT.

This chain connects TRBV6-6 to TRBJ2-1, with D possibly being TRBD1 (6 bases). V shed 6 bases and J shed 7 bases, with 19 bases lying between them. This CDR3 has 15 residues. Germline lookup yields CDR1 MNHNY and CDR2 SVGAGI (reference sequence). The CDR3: CASRPQGPRVNEQFF. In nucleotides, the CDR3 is TGTGCCAGCAGGCCACAGGGTCCTCGGGTTAATGAGCAGTTCTTC.

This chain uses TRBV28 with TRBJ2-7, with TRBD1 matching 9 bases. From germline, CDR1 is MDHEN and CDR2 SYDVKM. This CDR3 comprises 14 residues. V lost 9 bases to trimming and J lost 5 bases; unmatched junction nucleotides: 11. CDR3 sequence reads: CASELGQGGHEQYF. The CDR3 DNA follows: TGTGCCAGTGAGTTGGGACAGGGTGGCCACGAGCAGTACTTC.

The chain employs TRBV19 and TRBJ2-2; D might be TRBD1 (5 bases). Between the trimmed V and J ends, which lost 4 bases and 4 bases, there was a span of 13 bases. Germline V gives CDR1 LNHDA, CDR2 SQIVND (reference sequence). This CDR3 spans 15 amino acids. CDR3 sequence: CASSSTYRSTGELFF. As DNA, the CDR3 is TGTGCCAGTAGTAGCACTTACAGGTCCACCGGGGAGCTGTTTTTT. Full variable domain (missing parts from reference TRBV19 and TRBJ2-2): DGGITQSPKYLFRKEGQNVTLSCEQNLNHDAMYWYRQDPGQGLRLIYYSQIVNDFQKGDIAEGYSVSREKKESFPLTVTSAQKNPTAFYLCASSSTYRSTGELFFGEGSRLTVL.

The CDR3 nucleotides read TGTGCCAGCAGCCGAACCGGGGTTACCTACGAGCAGTACTTC. Translating it yields CASSRTGVTYEQYF. The genes are TRBV4-2 and TRBJ2-7; the D gene is possibly TRBD2 (5 bases). The V end was cut by 4 bases, the J end by 2 bases, with 12 bases between. Germline V lookup: CDR1 LGHNA, CDR2 YNFKEQ. The length of the CDR3 is 14 residues.

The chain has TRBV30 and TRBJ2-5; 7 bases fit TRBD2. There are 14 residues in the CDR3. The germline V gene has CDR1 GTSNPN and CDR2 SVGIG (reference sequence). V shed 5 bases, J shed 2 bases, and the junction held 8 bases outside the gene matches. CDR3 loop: CAWRAGRDQETQYF. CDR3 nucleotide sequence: TGTGCCTGGCGAGCGGGGAGGGATCAAGAGACCCAGTACTTC.

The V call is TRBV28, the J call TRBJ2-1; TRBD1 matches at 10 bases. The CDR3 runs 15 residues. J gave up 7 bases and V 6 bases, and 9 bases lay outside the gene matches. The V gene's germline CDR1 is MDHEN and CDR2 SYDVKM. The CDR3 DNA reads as TGTGCCAGCAGCCAGGACAGGGGGGGAGATAATGAGCAGTTCTTC. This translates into CASSQDRGGDNEQFF.

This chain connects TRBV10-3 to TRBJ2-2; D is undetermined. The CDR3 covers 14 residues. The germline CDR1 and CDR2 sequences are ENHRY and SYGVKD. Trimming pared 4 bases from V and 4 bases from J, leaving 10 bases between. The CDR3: CAISGSKGTGELFF. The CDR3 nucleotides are TGTGCCATCAGTGGATCAAAAGGCACCGGGGAGCTGTTTTTT.

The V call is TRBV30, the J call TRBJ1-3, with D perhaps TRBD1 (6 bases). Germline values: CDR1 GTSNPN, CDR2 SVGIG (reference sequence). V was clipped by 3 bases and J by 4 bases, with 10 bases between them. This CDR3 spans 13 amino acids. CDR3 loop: CAWSGGGGNTIYF. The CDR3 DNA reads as TGTGCCTGGAGCGGTGGGGGCGGAAACACCATATATTTT.

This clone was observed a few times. Here the CDR3 reads CAISDSDRGYQPQHF. The CDR3 DNA follows: TGTGCCATCAGTGATTCCGACAGGGGATATCAGCCCCAGCATTTT. The chain recombines TRBV10-3 with TRBJ1-5, with 8 bases identical to TRBD1. The CDR3 consists of 15 residues. V trimming: 3 bases; J trimming: 5 bases; junction bases outside the gene matches: 6. Germline CDR1 and CDR2: ENHRY and SYGVKD.

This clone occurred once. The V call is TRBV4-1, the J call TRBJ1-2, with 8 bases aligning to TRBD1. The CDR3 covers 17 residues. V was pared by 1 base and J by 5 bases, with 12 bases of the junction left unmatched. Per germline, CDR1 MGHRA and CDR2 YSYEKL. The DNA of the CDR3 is TGCGCCAGCAGCCAAGGGCCCATAGGACAGGGTTATTATGGCTACACCTTC. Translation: CASSQGPIGQGYYGYTF.

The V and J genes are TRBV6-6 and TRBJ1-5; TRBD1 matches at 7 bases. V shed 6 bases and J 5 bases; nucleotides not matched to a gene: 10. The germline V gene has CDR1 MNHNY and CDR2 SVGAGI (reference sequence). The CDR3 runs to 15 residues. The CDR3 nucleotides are TGTGCCAGCAGACCAACAGGGGAAGCCTATCAGCCCCAGCATTTT. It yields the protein CASRPTGEAYQPQHF.

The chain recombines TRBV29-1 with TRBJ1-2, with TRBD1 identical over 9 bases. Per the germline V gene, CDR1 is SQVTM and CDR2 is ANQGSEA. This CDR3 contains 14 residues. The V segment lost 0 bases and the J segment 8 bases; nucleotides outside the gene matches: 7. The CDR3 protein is CSVEDEQGARGYTF. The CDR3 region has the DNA TGCAGCGTTGAAGATGAACAGGGGGCAAGGGGCTACACCTTC.

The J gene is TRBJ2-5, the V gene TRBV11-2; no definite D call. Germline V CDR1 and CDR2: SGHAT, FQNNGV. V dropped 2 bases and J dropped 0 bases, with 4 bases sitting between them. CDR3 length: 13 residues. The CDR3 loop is CASSLQYQETQYF. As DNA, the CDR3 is TGTGCCAGCAGCTTACAGTACCAAGAGACCCAGTACTTC. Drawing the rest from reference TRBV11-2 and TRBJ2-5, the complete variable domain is EAGVAQSPRYKIIEKRQSVAFWCNPISGHATLYWYQQILGQGPKLLIQFQNNGVVDDSQLPKDRFSAERLKGVDSTLKIQPAKLEDSAVYLCASSLQYQETQYFGPGTRLLVL.

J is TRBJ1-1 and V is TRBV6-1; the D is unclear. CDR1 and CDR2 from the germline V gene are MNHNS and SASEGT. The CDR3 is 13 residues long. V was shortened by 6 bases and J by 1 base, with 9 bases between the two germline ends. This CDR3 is CASSLTANTEAFF. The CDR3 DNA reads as TGTGCCAGCAGCCTGACCGCGAACACTGAAGCTTTCTTT.

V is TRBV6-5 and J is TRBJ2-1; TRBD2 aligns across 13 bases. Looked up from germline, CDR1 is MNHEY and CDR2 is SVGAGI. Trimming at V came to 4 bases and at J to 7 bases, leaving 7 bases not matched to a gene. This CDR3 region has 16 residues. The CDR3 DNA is TGTGCCAGCAGTTCCCGGACTAGCGGGAGAAATAATGAGCAGTTCTTC. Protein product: CASSSRTSGRNNEQFF.

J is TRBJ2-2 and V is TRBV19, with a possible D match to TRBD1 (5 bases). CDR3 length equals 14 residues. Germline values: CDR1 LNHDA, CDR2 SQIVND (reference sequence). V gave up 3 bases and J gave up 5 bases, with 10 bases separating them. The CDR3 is CASSITGMTGELFF. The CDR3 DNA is TGTGCCAGTAGTATTACAGGAATGACCGGGGAGCTGTTTTTT. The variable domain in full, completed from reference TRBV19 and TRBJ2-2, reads DGGITQSPKYLFRKEGQNVTLSCEQNLNHDAMYWYRQDPGQGLRLIYYSQIVNDFQKGDIAEGYSVSREKKESFPLTVTSAQKNPTAFYLCASSITGMTGELFFGEGSRLTVL.

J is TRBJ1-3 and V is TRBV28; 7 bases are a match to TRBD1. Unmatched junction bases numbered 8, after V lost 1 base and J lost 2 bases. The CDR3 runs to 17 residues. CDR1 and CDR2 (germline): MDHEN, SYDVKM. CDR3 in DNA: TGTGCCAGCAGTTTATTGGCTGGGCAGGGGGCTGGAAACACCATATATTTT. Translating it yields CASSLLAGQGAGNTIYF.

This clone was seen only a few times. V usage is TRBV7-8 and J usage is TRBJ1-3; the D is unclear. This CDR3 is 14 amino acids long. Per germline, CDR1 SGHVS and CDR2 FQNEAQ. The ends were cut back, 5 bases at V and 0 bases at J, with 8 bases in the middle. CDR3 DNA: TGTGCCAGCAGCCGGGTCGACTCTGGAAACACCATATATTTT. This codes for CASSRVDSGNTIYF.

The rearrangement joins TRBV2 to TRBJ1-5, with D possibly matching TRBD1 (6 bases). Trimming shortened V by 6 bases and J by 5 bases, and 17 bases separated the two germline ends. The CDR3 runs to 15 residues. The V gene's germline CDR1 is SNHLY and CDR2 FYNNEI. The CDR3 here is CASRETGLPDQPQHF. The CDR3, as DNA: TGTGCCAGCAGAGAAACAGGGTTACCGGATCAGCCCCAGCATTTT.

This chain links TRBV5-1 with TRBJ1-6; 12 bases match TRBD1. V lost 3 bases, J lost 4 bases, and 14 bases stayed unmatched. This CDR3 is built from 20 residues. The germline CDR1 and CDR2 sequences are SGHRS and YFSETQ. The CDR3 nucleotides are TGCGCCAGCAGCTCGAACCCGGGACAGGGGGCACGGTCGTATAATTCACCCCTCCACTTT. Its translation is CASSSNPGQGARSYNSPLHF.

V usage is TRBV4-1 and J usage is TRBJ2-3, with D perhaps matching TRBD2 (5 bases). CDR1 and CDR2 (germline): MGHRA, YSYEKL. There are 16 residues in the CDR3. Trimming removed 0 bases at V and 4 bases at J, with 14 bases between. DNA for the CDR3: TGCGCCAGCAGCCAAGATGGCGAGGGCCTCCCAGATACGCAGTATTTT. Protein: CASSQDGEGLPDTQYF.

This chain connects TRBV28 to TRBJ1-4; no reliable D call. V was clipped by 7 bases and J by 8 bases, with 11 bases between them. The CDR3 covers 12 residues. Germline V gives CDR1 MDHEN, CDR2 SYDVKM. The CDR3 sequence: CASTPSREKLFF. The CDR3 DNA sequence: TGTGCCAGCACCCCGTCGAGGGAAAAACTGTTTTTT.

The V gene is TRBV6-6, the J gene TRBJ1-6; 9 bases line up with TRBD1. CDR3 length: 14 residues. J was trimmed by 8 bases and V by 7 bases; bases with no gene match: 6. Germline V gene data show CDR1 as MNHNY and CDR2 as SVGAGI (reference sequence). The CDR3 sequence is CASKTGTGYSPLHF. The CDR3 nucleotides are TGTGCCAGCAAGACGGGGACAGGGTATTCACCCCTCCACTTT.

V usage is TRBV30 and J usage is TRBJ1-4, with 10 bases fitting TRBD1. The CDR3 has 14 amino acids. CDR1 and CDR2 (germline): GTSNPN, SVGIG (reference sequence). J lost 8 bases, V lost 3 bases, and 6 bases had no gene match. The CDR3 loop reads CAWRRDRGFEKLFF. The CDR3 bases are TGTGCCTGGAGAAGGGACAGGGGCTTCGAAAAACTGTTTTTT.

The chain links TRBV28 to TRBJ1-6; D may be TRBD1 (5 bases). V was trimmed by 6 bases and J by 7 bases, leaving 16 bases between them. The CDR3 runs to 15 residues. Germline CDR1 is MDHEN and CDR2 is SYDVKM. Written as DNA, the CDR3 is TGTGCCAGCAGCCGTTCCCAGGGCAGGAATTCACCCCTCCACTTT. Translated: CASSRSQGRNSPLHF.